The 6 T cell receptor beta chains given below trace back to one sample, sequenced in a study of blood T cell repertoires in COVID-19. Profiled with immunoSEQ multiplex PCR; TCRdb holds only in-frame clones, not every one. The sample lists roughly 68,000 clones; around 80% were seen once. Sequencing used peripheral blood. These TCRs come from a human donor in a cohort sampled during active COVID-19.

In DNA form, the CDR3 reads TGTGCCAGCAGCGCCTCCACCGGGAATTCACCCCTCCACTTT. It is translated as CASSASTGNSPLHF. The chain joins TRBV9 to TRBJ1-6; D not certain. The germline gives CDR1 SGDLS, CDR2 YYNGEE. CDR3 length equals 14 residues. The V end was cut by 3 bases, the J end by 7 bases, with 11 bases between.

This clone showed up just once. This sequence joins TRBV20-1 and TRBJ1-1; possible D gene TRBD1, 6 bases. Germline CDR1 and CDR2: DFQATT and SNEGSKA (reference sequence). This CDR3 has 14 residues. Trimming took off 3 bases at V and 3 bases at J, with 14 bases between the two ends. The CDR3 sequence: CSASAGGKDTEAFF. As DNA, the CDR3 is TGCAGTGCTAGTGCGGGGGGCAAGGACACTGAAGCTTTCTTT.

The chain has TRBV2 and TRBJ2-1, with TRBD2 matching 7 bases. Trimming removed 3 bases from V and 3 bases from J; junction bases left unmatched: 8. Germline V gene lookup returns CDR1 SNHLY and CDR2 FYNNEI. This CDR3 is 16 amino acids long. CDR3 bases: TGTGCCAGCAGTGAGAGAAATAGCGGGTACTACAATGAGCAGTTCTTC. Translation gives CASSERNSGYYNEQFF.

The J gene is TRBJ1-1, the V gene TRBV6-5; 7 bases fit TRBD1. Germline V lookup: CDR1 MNHEY, CDR2 SVGAGI. V shed 6 bases, J shed 4 bases, and the junction held 5 bases outside the gene matches. The length of the CDR3 is 13 residues. CDR3: CASRETGRTEAFF. As DNA, the CDR3 is TGTGCCAGCAGGGAGACAGGGCGCACTGAAGCTTTCTTT.

The rearrangement joins TRBV2 to TRBJ2-3; TRBD1 agrees at 7 bases. The CDR3 totals 18 residues. Germline assignment: CDR1 SNHLY and CDR2 FYNNEI. J gave up 1 base and V 3 bases, and 13 bases lay outside the gene matches. CDR3 nucleotides: TGTGCCAGCAGTGATGGATTTAAACAGGGGTGGGGCACAGATACGCAGTATTTT. Amino acid sequence: CASSDGFKQGWGTDTQYF. Together with reference TRBV2 and TRBJ2-3, the CDR3 gives the full variable domain: EPEVTQTPSHQVTQMGQEVILRCVPISNHLYFYWYRQILGQKVEFLVSFYNNEISEKSEIFDDQFSVERPDGSNFTLKIRSTKLEDSAMYFCASSDGFKQGWGTDTQYFGPGTRLTVL.

The V gene is TRBV5-4, the J gene TRBJ2-3; no clear D. The CDR3 consists of 14 residues. Trimming pared 0 bases from V and 2 bases from J, leaving 7 bases between. CDR1 is SGHNT and CDR2 is YYREEE in the germline V gene (reference sequence). In DNA, the CDR3 is TGTGCCAGCAGCTTGGCGGCGGACACAGATACGCAGTATTTT. Translation gives CASSLAADTDTQYF.